These 14 T cell receptor beta chains were all obtained from the same sample, sequenced in a study of beta chain features in type 1 diabetes. Expressed TCRB transcripts were sequenced because the entire RNA isolate underwent reverse transcription. Generated by immunoSEQ multiplex PCR, the TCRdb table keeps only in-frame clones and is missing some. Altogether 310,000 or so clones are present, 15% being singletons, with the ten largest covering approximately 0.015%. Their specific antigens are unknown. General observations from the study: All four CD4+ subsets of Type 1 diabetes patients contained TCRB CDR3s that were moderately but significantly shorter.

Sequencing input: naive CD4+ T cells from blood. These TCRs come from a man aged 18-30 years with type 1 diabetes.

This clone was picked up a small number of times. The chain couples TRBV28 to TRBJ2-1, with TRBD2 identical over 7 bases. Germline V lookup: CDR1 MDHEN, CDR2 SYDVKM. The CDR3 length is 15 residues. The V segment lost 3 bases and the J segment 8 bases; nucleotides outside the gene matches: 10. The CDR3 DNA sequence: TGTGCCAGCAGTTTCTGGTCGTCTAGCGGCGATGAGCAGTTCTTC. Amino acid sequence: CASSFWSSSGDEQFF.

CDR3 in amino acids: CASSVIRGLAKNIQYF. CDR3 DNA sequence: TGTGCCAGCAGTGTCATTCGTGGCTTAGCCAAAAACATTCAGTACTTC. The V call is TRBV6-1, the J call TRBJ2-4, with D hard to call. V was shortened by 4 bases and J by 0 bases, with 13 bases between the two germline ends. The CDR3 contains 16 residues. Germline V gene data show CDR1 as MNHNS and CDR2 as SASEGT.

This clone was recorded a few times. The rearrangement links TRBV29-1 to TRBJ2-7; 14 bases match TRBD2. CDR3 length equals 16 residues. CDR1 SQVTM and CDR2 ANQGSEA come from the germline V gene. V lost 1 base and J lost 3; bases outside the gene matches: 5. CDR3 sequence reads: CSVEGTSGGSYYEQYF. For the CDR3, the DNA is TGCAGCGTTGAAGGGACTAGCGGGGGGTCATACTACGAGCAGTACTTC.

The V and J genes are TRBV7-7 and TRBJ2-2; the match to TRBD2 covers 10 bases. CDR1 is SSHAT, CDR2 FNYEAQ, per germline (reference sequence). The V gene end was trimmed by 5 bases and the J gene end by 0 bases; junction bases not matched to a gene: 3. This CDR3 contains 16 residues. CDR3 sequence reads: CASSPGTSANTGELFF. CDR3 coding DNA: TGTGCCAGCAGCCCCGGGACTAGCGCGAACACCGGGGAGCTGTTTTTT.

This clone was observed a few times. This chain links TRBV7-2 with TRBJ2-5; D not certain. The J call may be wrong; the DNA end is better matched by TRBJ2-7. The CDR3 is 14 residues long. From germline, CDR1 is SGHTA and CDR2 FQGNSA. CDR3 coding DNA: TGTGCCAGCAGCTTAGTAGCAGAGTCCTACGAGCAGTACTTC. It specifies CASSLVAESYEQYF.

V usage is TRBV25-1 and J usage is TRBJ1-4; 7 bases map to TRBD1. After removal of 11 bases from V and 8 bases from J, the junction contained 2 bases not matched to a gene. The CDR3 is made up of 10 amino acids. Germline V gene lookup returns CDR1 MGHDK and CDR2 SYGVNS. Here the CDR3 reads CAAGGEKLFF. The CDR3 nucleotides are TGTGCCGCAGGGGGGGAAAAACTGTTTTTT.

J is TRBJ2-3 and V is TRBV30; TRBD2 matches at 13 bases. The length of the CDR3 is 17 residues. Germline loops: CDR1 GTSNPN, CDR2 SVGIG (reference sequence). V lost 2 bases, J lost 3 bases, and 8 bases stayed unmatched. Here the CDR3 DNA reads TGTGCCTGGAGTCTGACGAGGACTAGCGGGAGAACAGATACGCAGTATTTT. Protein product: CAWSLTRTSGRTDTQYF. The complete variable domain, with remaining parts taken from reference TRBV30 and TRBJ2-3, reads SQTIHQWPATLVQPVGSPLSLECTVEGTSNPNLYWYRQAAGRGLQLLFYSVGIGQISSEVPQNLSASRPQDRQFILSSKKLLLSDSGFYLCAWSLTRTSGRTDTQYFGPGTRLTVL.

This chain connects TRBV14 to TRBJ2-2, with D uncertain. The germline V gene has CDR1 SGHDN and CDR2 FVKESK. The CDR3 contains 17 residues. The V and J ends lost 0 bases and 5 bases respectively, with 16 bases between them. Here the CDR3 DNA reads TGTGCCAGCAGCCAAGAAATGGCGTTGTGGAGTACCGGGGAGCTGTTTTTT. It is translated as CASSQEMALWSTGELFF.

The rearrangement links TRBV14 to TRBJ2-1, with a weak D call TRBD2 (5 bases). Trimming removed 1 base from V and 3 bases from J, with 16 bases in between. From germline, CDR1 is SGHDN and CDR2 FVKESK. The CDR3 is made up of 17 amino acids. In DNA, the CDR3 is TGTGCCAGCAGCCAAGTGGCGGGCAGGCCCCTCTACAATGAGCAGTTCTTC. It yields the protein CASSQVAGRPLYNEQFF.

This clone occurred a few times. The chain combines TRBV15 with TRBJ1-2, with 7 bases lining up with TRBD1. The CDR3 contains 13 residues. Looked up from germline, CDR1 is LNHNV and CDR2 is YYDKDF (reference sequence). Trimming cost V 3 bases and J 3 bases; bases outside gene matches: 1. CDR3 nucleotides: TGTGCCACCAGCAGGGACAGGCACTATGGCTACACCTTC. Amino acid sequence: CATSRDRHYGYTF.

The V gene is TRBV10-2, the J gene TRBJ1-5; possibly TRBD1 for D (5 bases). V lost 6 bases to trimming and J lost 2 bases, with 14 bases between them. The CDR3 has 15 residues. CDR1 is WSHSY and CDR2 is SAAADI in the germline V gene. The DNA for the CDR3 is TGCGCCAGCAGAGGAGGGGAACTTGGCAATCAGCCCCAGCATTTT. Its protein is CASRGGELGNQPQHF.

This clone has just a few counts. The chain employs TRBV4-3 and TRBJ2-1; a possible D gene is TRBD1 (6 bases). Deletions cut 0 bases from V and 4 bases from J, with 25 bases between. The CDR3 runs to 20 residues. Germline V lookup: CDR1 LGHNA, CDR2 YSLEER. CDR3 nucleotides: TGCGCCAGCAGCCAAGATCCATATCTTGGCAGGGGCGATGGATACAATGAGCAGTTCTTC. It translates to CASSQDPYLGRGDGYNEQFF.

CDR3 sequence: CASSPDSYYEQYF. In DNA, the CDR3 is TGCGCCAGCTCGCCCGACAGTTACTACGAGCAGTACTTC. The J gene is TRBJ2-7, the V gene TRBV5-1; D possibly corresponds to TRBD1 (5 bases). V lost 7 bases, J lost 3 bases, and 14 bases lay in between. There are 13 residues in the CDR3. The germline V gene has CDR1 SGHRS and CDR2 YFSETQ. Full variable domain (remainder filled in from reference TRBV5-1 and TRBJ2-7): KAGVTQTPRYLIKTRGQQVTLSCSPISGHRSVSWYQQTPGQGLQFLFEYFSETQRNKGNFPGRFSGRQFSNSRSEMNVSTLELGDSALYLCASSPDSYYEQYFGPGTRLTVT.

There are a few counts of this clone. This rearrangement joins TRBV27 to TRBJ1-1, with D unresolved. V gave up 8 bases and J gave up 5 bases, with 9 bases separating them. This CDR3 has 11 amino acids. The germline CDR1 and CDR2 sequences are MNHEY and SMNVEV (reference sequence). The CDR3, as DNA: TGTGCCAGCGCTTCGAGGACTGAAGCTTTCTTT. It specifies CASASRTEAFF.